The next 2 T cell receptor beta chains were all read from a single sample in a study of cytotoxic CD8 clonotypes in ibrutinib-treated CLL. Some clones are missing from TCRdb's copy, which holds only in-frame ones; the method was immunoSEQ multiplex PCR. This sample has about 150,000 clones, with 75% to 80% found just once. The sequencing here drew on PBMCs, taken after 24 months of ibrutinib treatment. These receptors came from a human donor with chronic lymphocytic leukemia.

The chain couples TRBV9 to TRBJ2-7, with D tentatively TRBD1 or TRBD2 (6 bases each). V was cut by 3 bases and J by 0 bases, with 13 bases left in between. CDR1 and CDR2 from the germline V gene are SGDLS and YYNGEE. The CDR3 contains 15 residues. The CDR3 DNA is TGTGCCAGCAGCGGAGGGGGACTCCCCTCCTACGAGCAGTACTTC. Its translation: CASSGGGLPSYEQYF.

The rearrangement joins TRBV5-1 to TRBJ2-3; 7 nucleotides line up with TRBD1. This CDR3 has 15 amino acids. Germline-derived CDR1 and CDR2 are SGHRS and YFSETQ. V was pared by 4 bases and J by 2 bases, with 7 bases of the junction left unmatched. The CDR3 spells CASSTRQGLTDTQYF. Written as DNA, the CDR3 is TGCGCCAGCAGCACCCGACAGGGCCTCACAGATACGCAGTATTTT.